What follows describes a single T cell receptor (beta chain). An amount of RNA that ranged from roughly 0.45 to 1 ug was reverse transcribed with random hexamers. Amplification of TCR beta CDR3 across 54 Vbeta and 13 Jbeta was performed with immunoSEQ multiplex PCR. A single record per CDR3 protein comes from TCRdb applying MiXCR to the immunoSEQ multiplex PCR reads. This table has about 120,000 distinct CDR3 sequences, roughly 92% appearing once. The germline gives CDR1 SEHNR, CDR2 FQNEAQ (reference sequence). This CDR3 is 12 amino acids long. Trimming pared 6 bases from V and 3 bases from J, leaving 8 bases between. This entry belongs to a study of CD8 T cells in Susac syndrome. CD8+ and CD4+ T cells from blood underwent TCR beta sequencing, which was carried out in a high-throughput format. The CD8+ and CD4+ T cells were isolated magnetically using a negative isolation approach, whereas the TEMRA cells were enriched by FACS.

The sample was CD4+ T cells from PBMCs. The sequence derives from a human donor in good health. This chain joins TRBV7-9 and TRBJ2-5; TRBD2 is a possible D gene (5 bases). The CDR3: CASSREEETQYF. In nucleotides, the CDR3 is TGTGCCAGCAGTCGGGAAGAAGAGACCCAGTACTTC.